The T cell receptor (beta chain) under discussion was sequenced for a study of prognosis after radiotherapy for stage I lung cancer. The overall study: Without exception, patients with non-small cell lung cancer were deemed medically inoperable.

Germline lookup yields CDR1 SNHLY and CDR2 FYNNEI. CDR3 length: 17 residues. Genomic DNA was subjected to two-round multiplex PCR for amplification of TCR beta CDR3. Primers specific to each TRBV and TRBJ gene drove first-round PCR. TCRdb re-called the multiplex PCR reads with MiXCR, one entry per CDR3 protein. The sample has around 20,000 distinct CDR3 sequences; 55% are singletons. Findings and limits, study-wide: Median unique TCR clone counts of approximately 9,600 versus 7,200 showed a fall after stereotactic body radiation therapy. In patients with versus without metastases, TRBV and TRBJ gene usage reportedly differed. Lower Shannon entropy values were found after stereotactic body radiation therapy in patients who developed distant metastases.

Notes on this clonotype: Its antigen is currently unknown. Given a far larger clone just one base away, this is likely a sequencing read error.

This specimen was PBMCs, taken before or after stereotactic body radiation therapy (not recorded which). V usage is TRBV2 and J usage is TRBJ2-5; 9 bases line up with TRBD2. The J call may be in error: the DNA end matches TRBJ2-1 better. This TCR derives from a donor over 45 with non-small cell lung cancer. The DNA for the CDR3 is TGTGCCAGAAGCCCTCGGGCTAGCGGGAATTTGGGCAATGAGCAGTTCTTC. Its translation: CARSPRASGNLGNEQFF.